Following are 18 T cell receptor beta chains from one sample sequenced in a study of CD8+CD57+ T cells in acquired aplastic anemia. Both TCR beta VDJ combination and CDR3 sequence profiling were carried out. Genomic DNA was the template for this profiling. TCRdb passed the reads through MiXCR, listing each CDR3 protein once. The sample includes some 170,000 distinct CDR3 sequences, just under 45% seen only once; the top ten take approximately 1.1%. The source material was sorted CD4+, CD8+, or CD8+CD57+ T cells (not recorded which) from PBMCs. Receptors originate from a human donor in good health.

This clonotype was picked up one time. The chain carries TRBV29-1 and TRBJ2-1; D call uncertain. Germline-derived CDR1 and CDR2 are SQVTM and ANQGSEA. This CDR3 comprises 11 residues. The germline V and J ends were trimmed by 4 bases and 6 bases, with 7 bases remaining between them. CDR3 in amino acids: CSVVQANEQFF. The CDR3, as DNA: TGCAGCGTTGTCCAGGCCAATGAGCAGTTCTTC.

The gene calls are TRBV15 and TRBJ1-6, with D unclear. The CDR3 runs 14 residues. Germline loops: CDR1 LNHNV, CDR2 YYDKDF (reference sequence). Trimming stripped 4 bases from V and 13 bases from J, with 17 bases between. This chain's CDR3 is CATSKGTSNQPLHF. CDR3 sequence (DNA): TGTGCCACCAGCAAAGGCACGAGCAATCAGCCCCTCCACTTT.

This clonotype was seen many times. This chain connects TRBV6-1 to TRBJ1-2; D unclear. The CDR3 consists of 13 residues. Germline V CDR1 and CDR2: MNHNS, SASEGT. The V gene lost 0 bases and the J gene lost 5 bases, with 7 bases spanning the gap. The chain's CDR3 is CASSEAGGYGYTF. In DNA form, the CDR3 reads TGTGCCAGCAGTGAAGCGGGAGGATATGGCTACACCTTC.

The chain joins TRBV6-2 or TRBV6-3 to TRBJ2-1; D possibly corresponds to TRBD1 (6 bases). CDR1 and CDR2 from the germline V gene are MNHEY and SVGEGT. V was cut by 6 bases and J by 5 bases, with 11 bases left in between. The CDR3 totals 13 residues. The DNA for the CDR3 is TGTGCCAGCAGGTCACAGGGCCACAATGAGCAGTTCTTC. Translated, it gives CASRSQGHNEQFF.

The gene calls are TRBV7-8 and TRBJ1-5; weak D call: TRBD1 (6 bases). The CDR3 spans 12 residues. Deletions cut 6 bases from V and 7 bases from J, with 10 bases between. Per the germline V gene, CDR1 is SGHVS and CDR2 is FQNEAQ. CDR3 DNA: TGTGCCAGCAGTATGGGGGGCCAGCCCCAGCATTTT. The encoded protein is CASSMGGQPQHF.

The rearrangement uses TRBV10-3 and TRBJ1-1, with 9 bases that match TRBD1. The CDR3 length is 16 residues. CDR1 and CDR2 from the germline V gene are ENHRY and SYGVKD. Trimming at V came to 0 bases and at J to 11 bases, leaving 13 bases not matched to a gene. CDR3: CAISESLTDRGAGAFF. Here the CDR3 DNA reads TGTGCCATCAGTGAGTCATTAACTGACAGGGGGGCAGGGGCTTTCTTT.

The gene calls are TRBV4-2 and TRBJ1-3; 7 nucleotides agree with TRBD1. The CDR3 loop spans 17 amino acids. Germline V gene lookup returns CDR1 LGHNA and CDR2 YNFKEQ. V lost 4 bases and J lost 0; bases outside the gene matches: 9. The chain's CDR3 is CASSRNPQGSSGNTIYF. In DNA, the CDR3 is TGTGCCAGCAGCCGAAACCCACAGGGGTCCTCTGGAAACACCATATATTTT.

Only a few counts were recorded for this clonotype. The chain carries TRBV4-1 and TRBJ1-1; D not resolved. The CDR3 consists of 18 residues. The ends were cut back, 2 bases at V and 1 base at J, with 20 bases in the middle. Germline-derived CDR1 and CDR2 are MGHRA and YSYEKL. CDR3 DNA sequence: TGCGCCAGCAGCCAATTAGAGTTGGTGCGGGGTCCGAACACTGAAGCTTTCTTT. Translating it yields CASSQLELVRGPNTEAFF.

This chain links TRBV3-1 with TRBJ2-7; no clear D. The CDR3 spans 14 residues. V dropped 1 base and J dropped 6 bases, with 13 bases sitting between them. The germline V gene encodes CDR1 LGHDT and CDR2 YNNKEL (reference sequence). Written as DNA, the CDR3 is TGTGCCAGCAGCCAAGGTCTAGTGGGCGGCGAGCAGTACTTC. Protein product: CASSQGLVGGEQYF.

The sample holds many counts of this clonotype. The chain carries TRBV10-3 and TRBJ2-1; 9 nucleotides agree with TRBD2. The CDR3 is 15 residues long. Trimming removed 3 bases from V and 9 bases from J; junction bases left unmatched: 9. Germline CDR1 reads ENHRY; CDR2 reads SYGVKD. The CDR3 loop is CAISDVREGLAEQFF. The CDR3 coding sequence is TGTGCCATCAGTGATGTGCGGGAGGGGCTCGCTGAGCAGTTCTTC.

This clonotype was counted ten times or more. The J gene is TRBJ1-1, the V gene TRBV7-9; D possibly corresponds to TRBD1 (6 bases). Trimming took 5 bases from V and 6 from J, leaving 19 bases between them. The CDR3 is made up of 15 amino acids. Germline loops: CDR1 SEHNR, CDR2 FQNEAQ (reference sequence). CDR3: CASSLNLQGFAEAFF. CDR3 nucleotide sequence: TGTGCCAGCAGCCTCAACCTACAGGGTTTCGCTGAAGCTTTCTTT. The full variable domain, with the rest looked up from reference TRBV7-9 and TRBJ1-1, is DTGVSQNPRHKITKRGQNVTFRCDPISEHNRLYWYRQTLGQGPEFLTYFQNEAQLEKSRLLSDRFSAERPKGSFSTLEIQRTEQGDSAMYLCASSLNLQGFAEAFFGQGTRLTVV.

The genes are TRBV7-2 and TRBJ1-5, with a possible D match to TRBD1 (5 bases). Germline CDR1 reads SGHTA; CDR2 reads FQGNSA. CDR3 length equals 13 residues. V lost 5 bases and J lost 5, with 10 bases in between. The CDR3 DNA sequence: TGTGCCAGCAGCCTCACCAGGGATCAGCCCCAGCATTTT. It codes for CASSLTRDQPQHF.

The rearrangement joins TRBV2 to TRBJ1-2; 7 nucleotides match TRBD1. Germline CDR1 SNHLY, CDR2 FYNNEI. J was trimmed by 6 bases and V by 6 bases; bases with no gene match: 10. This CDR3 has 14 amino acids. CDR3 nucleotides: TGTGCCAGCAGGACACGACAGGGAAGCCATGGCTACACCTTC. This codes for CASRTRQGSHGYTF.

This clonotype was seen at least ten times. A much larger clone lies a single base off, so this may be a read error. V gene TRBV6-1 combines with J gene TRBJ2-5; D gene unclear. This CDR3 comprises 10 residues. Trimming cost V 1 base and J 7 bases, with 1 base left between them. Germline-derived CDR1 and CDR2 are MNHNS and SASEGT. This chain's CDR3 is CASSEGTQYF. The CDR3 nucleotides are TGTGCCAGCAGTGAAGGGACCCAGTACTTC.

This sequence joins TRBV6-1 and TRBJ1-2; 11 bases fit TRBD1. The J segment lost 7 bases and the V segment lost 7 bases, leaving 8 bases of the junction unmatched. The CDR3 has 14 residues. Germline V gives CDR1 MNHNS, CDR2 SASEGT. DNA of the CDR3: TGTGCCAGCAAAAGGGACAGGGGGGCGGGTGGCTACACCTTC. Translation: CASKRDRGAGGYTF.

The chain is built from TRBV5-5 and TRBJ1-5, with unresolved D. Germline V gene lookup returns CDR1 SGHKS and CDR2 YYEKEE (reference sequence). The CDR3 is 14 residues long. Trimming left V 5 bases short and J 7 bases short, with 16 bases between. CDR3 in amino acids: CASSLATAEQPQHF. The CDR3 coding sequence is TGTGCCAGCAGTCTGGCTACAGCGGAGCAGCCCCAGCATTTT.

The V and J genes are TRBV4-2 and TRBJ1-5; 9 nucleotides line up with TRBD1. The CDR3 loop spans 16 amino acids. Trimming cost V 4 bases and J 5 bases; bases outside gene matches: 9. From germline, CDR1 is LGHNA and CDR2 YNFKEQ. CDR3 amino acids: CASSRDRDGVDQPQHF. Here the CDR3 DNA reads TGTGCCAGCAGCCGGGACAGGGACGGTGTGGATCAGCCCCAGCATTTT.

The CDR3 reads CASRGQVSTDTQYF. CDR3 nucleotide sequence: TGTGCCAGCAGGGGACAGGTCAGCACAGATACGCAGTATTTT. The J gene is TRBJ2-3, the V gene TRBV12-3 or TRBV12-4; 8 bases fit TRBD1. The CDR3 loop spans 14 amino acids. V was pared by 6 bases and J by 0 bases, with 2 bases of the junction left unmatched.